One and the same sample provided the 16 T cell receptor beta chains below, sequenced in a study of shared clonotypes between healthy human individuals. TCRdb keeps only in-frame clones here, not all; method: immunoSEQ multiplex PCR. The top ten hold 0.55% to 0.7% of the sample, which has about 990,000 clones, approximately 80% seen once. Source material: memory CD4+ T cells from PBMCs. The subset denotes: CD45RA-negative fraction. The receptor source for this set is a man younger than 30 in good health. Some clones in this sample may be carry-over from other donors' samples.

The chain recombines TRBV5-1 with TRBJ2-7; tentatively, D is TRBD1 (6 bases). The CDR3 is made up of 12 amino acids. The germline gives CDR1 SGHRS, CDR2 YFSETQ. Trimming pared 0 bases from V and 5 bases from J, leaving 6 bases between. The chain's CDR3 is CASSLGDNEQYF. The CDR3 region has the DNA TGCGCCAGCAGCTTGGGGGACAACGAGCAGTACTTC.

This clone was picked up one time. This CDR3 is also generated by other DNA sequences in the sample. This chain connects TRBV5-1 to TRBJ2-7; 8 bases agree with TRBD1. Germline V CDR1 and CDR2: SGHRS, YFSETQ. With V trimmed by 0 bases and J by 2 bases, 1 base remained unmatched. This CDR3 region has 14 residues. The DNA of the CDR3 is TGCGCCAGCAGCTTGGGGACAGGGACCTACGAGCAGTACTTC. The encoded protein is CASSLGTGTYEQYF.

This rearrangement joins TRBV5-1 to TRBJ2-7; 12 bases fit TRBD2. CDR1 SGHRS and CDR2 YFSETQ come from the germline V gene. Germline trimming cut 7 bases from V and 0 bases from J; bases unmatched to any gene: 2. This CDR3 is built from 14 residues. The CDR3 protein is CASRTSGDSYEQYF. CDR3 coding DNA: TGCGCCAGCCGGACTAGCGGGGACTCCTACGAGCAGTACTTC.

The chain joins TRBV7-2 to TRBJ2-1; no reliable D call. Germline assignment: CDR1 SGHTA and CDR2 FQGNSA. This CDR3 contains 15 residues. V was clipped by 2 bases and J by 4 bases, with 12 bases between them. CDR3 nucleotide sequence: TGTGCCAGCAGCTTACTGGCAGCTTCATACAATGAGCAGTTCTTC. This sequence encodes CASSLLAASYNEQFF.

This rearrangement joins TRBV7-8 to TRBJ1-1; no clear D. Germline values: CDR1 SGHVS, CDR2 FQNEAQ. Between the trimmed V and J ends, which lost 4 bases and 2 bases, there was a span of 5 bases. The CDR3 has 12 residues. The CDR3 loop is CASSSINTEAFF. CDR3 sequence (DNA): TGTGCCAGCAGCTCCATTAACACTGAAGCTTTCTTT. Full variable domain (remainder filled in from reference TRBV7-8 and TRBJ1-1): GAGVSQSPRYKVAKRGQDVALRCDPISGHVSLFWYQQALGQGPEFLTYFQNEAQLDKSGLPSDRFFAERPEGSVSTLKIQRTQQEDSAVYLCASSSINTEAFFGQGTRLTVV.

This clone was counted a few times. The chain couples TRBV7-8 to TRBJ2-7, with 11 bases lining up with TRBD2. Germline V lookup: CDR1 SGHVS, CDR2 FQNEAQ. CDR3 size: 16 residues. With 5 bases clipped from V and 2 bases from J, the junction kept 8 bases outside the gene matches. CDR3 bases: TGTGCCAGCAGCCCTAAGGTAGCGGGAGGGGCCTACGAGCAGTACTTC. It specifies CASSPKVAGGAYEQYF.

The V and J genes are TRBV9 and TRBJ1-1; perhaps TRBD1 as D (5 bases). V was trimmed by 0 bases and J by 0 bases, leaving 12 bases between them. The CDR3 contains 16 residues. Germline loops: CDR1 SGDLS, CDR2 YYNGEE. The CDR3 loop is CASSVDGGTMNTEAFF. The CDR3 bases are TGTGCCAGCAGCGTAGATGGAGGGACCATGAACACTGAAGCTTTCTTT.

The chain recombines TRBV30 with TRBJ2-1, with a possible D match to TRBD1 (6 bases). CDR1 is GTSNPN and CDR2 is SVGIG in the germline V gene (reference sequence). This CDR3 has 13 residues. Trimming stripped 4 bases from V and 10 bases from J, with 17 bases between. CDR3 loop: CAWTRGPGSEQFF. Here the CDR3 DNA reads TGTGCCTGGACCAGGGGCCCCGGATCGGAGCAGTTCTTC.

In its sample, this clone was seen once. The chain combines TRBV27 with TRBJ2-4, with D possibly being TRBD1 or TRBD2 (6 bases each). This CDR3 has 12 residues. Trimming left V 5 bases short and J 15 bases short, with 17 bases between. CDR1 is MNHEY, CDR2 SMNVEV, per germline (reference sequence). The CDR3 coding sequence is TGTGCCAGCAGTCTCATAGGGGGGCAGTGGTACTTC. It encodes CASSLIGGQWYF.

The chain combines TRBV19 with TRBJ2-5; 9 nucleotides line up with TRBD1. The germline V gene has CDR1 LNHDA and CDR2 SQIVND (reference sequence). The CDR3 contains 14 residues. Trimming took 5 bases from V and 5 from J; bases not matched to a gene: 6. The CDR3 DNA sequence: TGTGCCAGTAGTTTGTCCGGGACAGGGGAGACCCAGTACTTC. It translates to CASSLSGTGETQYF. The full variable domain, completed using reference TRBV19 and TRBJ2-5, is DGGITQSPKYLFRKEGQNVTLSCEQNLNHDAMYWYRQDPGQGLRLIYYSQIVNDFQKGDIAEGYSVSREKKESFPLTVTSAQKNPTAFYLCASSLSGTGETQYFGPGTRLLVL.

The chain uses TRBV19 and TRBJ1-1, with TRBD1 matching 8 bases. The CDR3 loop spans 14 amino acids. V gave up 3 bases and J gave up 4 bases; unmatched junction bases: 4. CDR1 is LNHDA, CDR2 SQIVND, per germline (reference sequence). CDR3: CASSMGQDGTEAFF. Here the CDR3 DNA reads TGTGCCAGTAGTATGGGACAGGACGGCACTGAAGCTTTCTTT.

Ten or more counts support this clone. In the same sample, other DNA sequences code for this CDR3. The V and J genes are TRBV15 and TRBJ1-4, with unresolved D. The CDR3 is 14 residues long. Germline lookup yields CDR1 LNHNV and CDR2 YYDKDF (reference sequence). V was cut by 2 bases and J by 5 bases, with 9 bases left in between. The CDR3 loop is CATSRRPKNEKLFF. The CDR3 DNA reads as TGTGCCACCAGCAGACGCCCTAAGAATGAAAAACTGTTTTTT.

The rearrangement uses TRBV19 and TRBJ2-3, with 8 nucleotides matching TRBD1. This CDR3 is built from 13 residues. In germline, CDR1 is LNHDA, CDR2 SQIVND (reference sequence). CDR3 DNA: TGTGGACTCCCGGACAGGGTCCTAGATACGCAGTATTTT. Residues: CGLPDRVLDTQYF.

The J gene is TRBJ1-4, the V gene TRBV28; TRBD1 aligns across 8 bases. The CDR3 is 15 residues long. Germline-derived CDR1 and CDR2 are MDHEN and SYDVKM. With 1 base clipped from V and 8 bases from J, the junction kept 6 bases outside the gene matches. The CDR3: CASSLSAGGWEKLFF. The CDR3 bases are TGTGCCAGCAGTTTATCAGCAGGGGGCTGGGAAAAACTGTTTTTT.

This clone was seen a handful of times. This chain joins TRBV5-4 and TRBJ2-3; the match to TRBD2 covers 13 bases. Per the germline V gene, CDR1 is SGHNT and CDR2 is YYREEE (reference sequence). V lost 4 bases to trimming and J lost 3 bases; unmatched junction nucleotides: 8. CDR3 size: 17 residues. The DNA of the CDR3 is TGTGCCAGCAGCCCCTGGACTAGCGGGAGTAGTACAGATACGCAGTATTTT. Translated: CASSPWTSGSSTDTQYF.

The chain is built from TRBV28 and TRBJ1-2; D uncertain. This CDR3 comprises 12 residues. Per the germline V gene, CDR1 is MDHEN and CDR2 is SYDVKM. Deletions cut 2 bases from V and 10 bases from J, with 11 bases between. CDR3 loop: CASSLVWVAYTF. In DNA, the CDR3 is TGTGCCAGCAGTTTAGTCTGGGTTGCCTACACCTTC.